This section outlines one T cell receptor beta chain sequence together with its context. Its cognate antigen is unknown. This sample was included in a study of T cell repertoires in ileal Crohn's disease. Across the study: Under 40% were active smokers at surgery; median disease duration was roughly 8 years. Findings and caveats of the study: Compared with CD4 T cells, sorted CD8 cells carried more expanded clones.

Clones were read by immunoSEQ multiplex PCR, and TCRdb kept only the in-frame ones, dropping some. The data contain tens of thousands of clones, roughly 77% of them singletons. V lost 6 bases and J 3 bases, leaving 14 bases between the germline ends. The CDR3 runs 15 residues. Germline V lookup: CDR1 KGHSH, CDR2 LQKENI. The TCR comes from an adult with Crohn's disease. The chain recombines TRBV18 with TRBJ2-2; D possibly corresponds to TRBD1 (5 bases). Sequencing was done on a sample of ileal tissue. The CDR3: CASSHGQGYTGELFF. The DNA of the CDR3 is TGTGCCAGCTCCCACGGGCAGGGATACACCGGGGAGCTGTTTTTT.